This is a list of T cell receptor beta chains from one sample in a study of Ad26.COV2.S vaccination and SARS-CoV-2 variants. Profiled with immunoSEQ multiplex PCR; TCRdb holds only in-frame clones, not every one. Of some 420,000 clones listed, around 89% are singletons. This specimen consisted of peripheral blood, obtained in a trial of Ad26.COV2.S vaccine versus placebo. The receptors shown here come from a person between 18 and 65 years old who received the Ad26.COV2.S COVID-19 vaccine or a placebo. Each CDR3 is given with its conserved first and last residue. The order of the fields is D gene, V gene, clone size, J gene, CDR3 protein, CDR3 DNA. A D gene is named only where the DNA matches it firmly. The listing skips clone size in some rows; elsewhere it reads once, few, many or a size class.

D gene: NA; V gene: TRBV4-1; clone size: NA; J gene: TRBJ2-7; CDR3 protein: CASGSDQVGAYEQYF; CDR3 DNA: TGCGCCAGCGGGAGTGATCAGGTGGGGGCCTACGAGCAGTACTTC
D gene: NA; V gene: TRBV7-3; clone size: NA; J gene: TRBJ1-5; CDR3 protein: CASSLKGHHSNQPQHF; CDR3 DNA: TGTGCCAGCAGCTTGAAGGGACATCATAGCAATCAGCCCCAGCATTTT
D gene: NA; V gene: TRBV30; clone size: NA; J gene: TRBJ2-5; CDR3 protein: CAWSVLAVRETQYF; CDR3 DNA: TGTGCCTGGAGTGTCCTTGCCGTCAGAGAGACCCAGTACTTC
D gene: TRBD1; V gene: TRBV11-3; clone size: NA; J gene: TRBJ2-1; CDR3 protein: CASSPRTGVDNEQFF; CDR3 DNA: TGTGCCAGCAGCCCGCGGACAGGCGTAGACAATGAGCAGTTCTTC
D gene: TRBD1; V gene: TRBV28; clone size: once; J gene: TRBJ2-7; CDR3 protein: CASSFLGQGEGYEQYF; CDR3 DNA: TGTGCCAGCAGTTTCCTCGGACAGGGGGAGGGCTACGAGCAGTACTTC
D gene: NA; V gene: TRBV11-1; clone size: NA; J gene: TRBJ2-3; CDR3 protein: CASSLGGVSTDTQYF; CDR3 DNA: TGTGCCAGCAGCTTAGGCGGGGTTAGCACAGATACGCAGTATTTT
D gene: NA; V gene: TRBV15; clone size: NA; J gene: TRBJ2-7; CDR3 protein: CATSRDRRDWSSYEQYF; CDR3 DNA: TGTGCCACCAGCAGAGATAGAAGGGACTGGAGCTCCTACGAGCAGTACTTC
D gene: NA; V gene: TRBV6-6; clone size: NA; J gene: TRBJ1-5; CDR3 protein: CASSYFSYYSNQPQHF; CDR3 DNA: TGTGCCAGCAGTTACTTCAGTTACTATAGCAATCAGCCCCAGCATTTT
D gene: NA; V gene: TRBV12-3/TRBV12-4; clone size: NA; J gene: TRBJ1-6; CDR3 protein: CASSYGNSPLHF; CDR3 DNA: TGTGCCAGCAGTTATGGGAATTCACCCCTCCACTTT
D gene: TRBD2; V gene: TRBV3-1/TRBV3-2; clone size: NA; J gene: TRBJ2-5; CDR3 protein: CASSQERASGGYQETQYF; CDR3 DNA: TGTGCCAGCAGCCAAGAACGGGCTAGCGGGGGATACCAAGAGACCCAGTACTTC
D gene: TRBD1; V gene: TRBV28; clone size: NA; J gene: TRBJ2-2; CDR3 protein: CASSLPGTGYGGELFF; CDR3 DNA: TGTGCCAGCAGCTTACCCGGGACAGGGTACGGCGGGGAGCTGTTTTTT
D gene: NA; V gene: TRBV7-8; clone size: NA; J gene: TRBJ1-6; CDR3 protein: CASSVTGPGSPLHF; CDR3 DNA: TGTGCCAGCAGCGTGACAGGACCCGGGTCACCCCTCCACTTT
D gene: NA; V gene: TRBV28; clone size: NA; J gene: TRBJ1-2; CDR3 protein: CASFSQGYGYTF; CDR3 DNA: TGTGCCAGCTTCTCCCAGGGGTATGGCTACACCTTC
D gene: NA; V gene: TRBV18; clone size: NA; J gene: TRBJ2-3; CDR3 protein: CASSPREQFTPTDTQYF; CDR3 DNA: TGTGCCAGCTCACCACGCGAACAGTTCACACCCACAGATACGCAGTATTTT
D gene: NA; V gene: TRBV7-3; clone size: NA; J gene: TRBJ1-1; CDR3 protein: CASSPPGGTEAFF; CDR3 DNA: TGTGCCAGCAGCCCTCCCGGGGGGACTGAAGCTTTCTTT
D gene: TRBD2; V gene: TRBV2; clone size: NA; J gene: TRBJ2-3; CDR3 protein: CASFHRAGESTDTQYF; CDR3 DNA: TGTGCCAGCTTTCACCGAGCGGGGGAGAGCACAGATACGCAGTATTTT
D gene: TRBD2; V gene: TRBV9; clone size: NA; J gene: TRBJ2-2; CDR3 protein: CASTLGEGNTGELFF; CDR3 DNA: TGTGCCAGCACCCTCGGGGAGGGGAACACCGGGGAGCTGTTTTTT
D gene: NA; V gene: TRBV27; clone size: NA; J gene: TRBJ2-7; CDR3 protein: CASSFGVTGSTDEQYF; CDR3 DNA: TGTGCCAGCAGTTTTGGGGTTACAGGGTCTACCGACGAGCAGTACTTC
D gene: NA; V gene: TRBV12-3/TRBV12-4; clone size: NA; J gene: TRBJ1-6; CDR3 protein: CASSSRTYSPLHF; CDR3 DNA: TGTGCCAGCAGCTCCCGGACCTATTCACCCCTCCACTTT
D gene: NA; V gene: TRBV11-3; clone size: NA; J gene: TRBJ1-1; CDR3 protein: CASSSSRVGEAFF; CDR3 DNA: TGTGCCAGCAGCTCATCCCGCGTTGGTGAAGCTTTCTTT
D gene: NA; V gene: TRBV29-1; clone size: NA; J gene: TRBJ1-1; CDR3 protein: CSVVVHPNTEAFF; CDR3 DNA: TGCAGCGTTGTGGTACACCCGAACACTGAAGCTTTCTTT
D gene: TRBD2; V gene: TRBV5-4; clone size: once; J gene: TRBJ2-7; CDR3 protein: CASSPGLATVEQYF; CDR3 DNA: TGTGCCAGCAGCCCGGGACTAGCGACGGTCGAGCAGTACTTC
D gene: TRBD2; V gene: TRBV7-2; clone size: NA; J gene: TRBJ2-3; CDR3 protein: CASSLVPAGSTDTQYF; CDR3 DNA: TGTGCCAGCAGCTTAGTTCCAGCGGGGAGCACAGATACGCAGTATTTT
D gene: NA; V gene: TRBV6-2/TRBV6-3; clone size: NA; J gene: TRBJ2-3; CDR3 protein: CASSYPDRTDTQYF; CDR3 DNA: TGTGCCAGCAGTTACCCGGACCGCACAGATACGCAGTATTTT
D gene: TRBD2; V gene: TRBV5-4; clone size: once; J gene: TRBJ2-1; CDR3 protein: CASSLPSGDGEQFF; CDR3 DNA: TGTGCCAGCAGCTTACCTAGCGGGGATGGGGAGCAGTTCTTC
D gene: TRBD1; V gene: TRBV19; clone size: NA; J gene: TRBJ1-1; CDR3 protein: CASSRDSLVSEAFF; CDR3 DNA: TGTGCCAGTAGTAGGGACAGCTTGGTATCTGAAGCTTTCTTT
D gene: TRBD1; V gene: TRBV19; clone size: NA; J gene: TRBJ2-1; CDR3 protein: CASSLGQGPNEQFF; CDR3 DNA: TGTGCCAGTAGTTTGGGACAGGGACCCAATGAGCAGTTCTTC
D gene: NA; V gene: TRBV7-9; clone size: few; J gene: TRBJ1-3; CDR3 protein: CASSFPGNTIYF; CDR3 DNA: TGTGCCAGCAGCTTTCCGGGAAACACCATATATTTT
D gene: NA; V gene: TRBV5-4; clone size: NA; J gene: TRBJ2-1; CDR3 protein: CASSPDHNEQFF; CDR3 DNA: TGTGCCAGCAGCCCGGACCACAATGAGCAGTTCTTC
D gene: TRBD1; V gene: TRBV9; clone size: NA; J gene: TRBJ1-3; CDR3 protein: CASSSDRASSGNTIYF; CDR3 DNA: TGTGCCAGCAGCTCGGACAGGGCGAGCTCTGGAAACACCATATATTTT
D gene: NA; V gene: TRBV27; clone size: few; J gene: TRBJ1-2; CDR3 protein: CASSLSGRVDYGYTF; CDR3 DNA: TGTGCCAGCAGTTTATCGGGAAGGGTGGACTATGGCTACACCTTC
D gene: TRBD2; V gene: TRBV10-3; clone size: NA; J gene: TRBJ2-1; CDR3 protein: CAITQIRTSGGHNEQFF; CDR3 DNA: TGTGCCATCACCCAAATCAGGACTAGCGGGGGACACAATGAGCAGTTCTTC
D gene: NA; V gene: TRBV7-8; clone size: NA; J gene: TRBJ2-3; CDR3 protein: CASGGTDTQYF; CDR3 DNA: TGTGCCAGCGGGGGCACAGATACGCAGTATTTT
D gene: NA; V gene: TRBV29-1; clone size: NA; J gene: TRBJ2-3; CDR3 protein: CSVVAGQASTDTQYF; CDR3 DNA: TGCAGCGTTGTAGCGGGACAGGCTAGCACAGATACGCAATATTTT
D gene: TRBD2; V gene: TRBV2; clone size: NA; J gene: TRBJ2-5; CDR3 protein: CASRRLAGDIQETQYF; CDR3 DNA: TGTGCCAGCAGAAGACTAGCGGGGGATATTCAAGAGACCCAGTACTTC
D gene: NA; V gene: TRBV13; clone size: NA; J gene: TRBJ2-7; CDR3 protein: CASSLTPYEQYF; CDR3 DNA: TGTGCCAGCAGCTTGACACCCTACGAGCAGTACTTC
D gene: NA; V gene: TRBV30; clone size: NA; J gene: TRBJ1-1; CDR3 protein: CAWGMDSPNTEAFF; CDR3 DNA: TGTGCCTGGGGTATGGACAGCCCGAACACTGAAGCTTTCTTT
D gene: NA; V gene: TRBV11-3; clone size: NA; J gene: TRBJ2-3; CDR3 protein: CASSLGALTRDTQYF; CDR3 DNA: TGTGCCAGCAGCTTGGGTGCTCTTACTCGCGATACGCAGTATTTT
D gene: TRBD1; V gene: TRBV29-1; clone size: NA; J gene: TRBJ2-2; CDR3 protein: CSVPDRGSAGELFF; CDR3 DNA: TGCAGCGTCCCAGACAGGGGGTCGGCCGGGGAGCTGTTTTTT
D gene: NA; V gene: TRBV18; clone size: NA; J gene: TRBJ1-2; CDR3 protein: CASSTDRQSSYGYTF; CDR3 DNA: TGTGCCAGCTCAACAGATAGACAGTCTAGCTATGGCTACACCTTC
D gene: TRBD2; V gene: TRBV15; clone size: NA; J gene: TRBJ2-7; CDR3 protein: CATSRDSGVGEQYF; CDR3 DNA: TGTGCCACCAGCAGAGATAGCGGGGTAGGTGAGCAGTACTTC
D gene: TRBD1; V gene: TRBV27; clone size: NA; J gene: TRBJ2-7; CDR3 protein: CASSLISRTGVTYEQYF; CDR3 DNA: TGTGCCAGCAGTTTAATATCGCGGACAGGGGTAACCTACGAGCAGTACTTC
D gene: NA; V gene: TRBV9; clone size: NA; J gene: TRBJ1-1; CDR3 protein: CASSPSSGNTEAFF; CDR3 DNA: TGTGCCAGCAGCCCCTCCTCAGGAAACACTGAAGCTTTCTTT
D gene: TRBD1; V gene: TRBV30; clone size: NA; J gene: TRBJ1-6; CDR3 protein: CAWSPGGSPLHF; CDR3 DNA: TGTGCCTGGAGCCCAGGGGGTTCACCCCTCCACTTT
D gene: TRBD1; V gene: TRBV4-1; clone size: NA; J gene: TRBJ2-7; CDR3 protein: CATEKGTGGYYEQYF; CDR3 DNA: TGCGCCACAGAGAAGGGAACAGGGGGCTACTACGAGCAGTACTTC
D gene: TRBD2; V gene: TRBV25-1; clone size: NA; J gene: TRBJ2-2; CDR3 protein: CASSGGLAGTGELFF; CDR3 DNA: TGTGCCAGCAGTGGGGGACTAGCGGGGACCGGGGAGCTGTTTTTT
D gene: NA; V gene: TRBV6-1; clone size: NA; J gene: TRBJ1-4; CDR3 protein: CASSEVGLSLKLFF; CDR3 DNA: TGTGCCAGCAGTGAAGTTGGGCTTTCCCTAAAACTGTTTTTT
D gene: NA; V gene: TRBV14; clone size: NA; J gene: TRBJ2-7; CDR3 protein: CASSQARVSEQYF; CDR3 DNA: TGTGCCAGCAGCCAAGCCAGGGTGAGCGAGCAGTACTTC
D gene: TRBD1; V gene: TRBV28; clone size: few; J gene: TRBJ2-5; CDR3 protein: CASSSAGGYETQYF; CDR3 DNA: TGTGCCAGCAGTTCTGCAGGGGGTTACGAGACCCAGTACTTC
D gene: NA; V gene: TRBV30; clone size: NA; J gene: TRBJ1-6; CDR3 protein: CAWNAERRYSPLHF; CDR3 DNA: TGTGCCTGGAACGCGGAGAGACGATATTCACCCCTCCACTTT
D gene: NA; V gene: TRBV2; clone size: few; J gene: TRBJ1-4; CDR3 protein: CASSDTGGYAKLFF; CDR3 DNA: TGTGCCAGCAGTGACACGGGGGGCTATGCAAAACTGTTTTTT
D gene: NA; V gene: TRBV10-3; clone size: NA; J gene: TRBJ1-6; CDR3 protein: CAISESGQPNSPLHF; CDR3 DNA: TGTGCCATCAGTGAATCTGGACAGCCCAATTCACCCCTCCACTTT
D gene: NA; V gene: TRBV7-2; clone size: NA; J gene: TRBJ1-1; CDR3 protein: CASSLGINTEAFF; CDR3 DNA: TGTGCCAGCAGCTTAGGGATTAACACTGAAGCTTTCTTT
D gene: TRBD1; V gene: TRBV24-1; clone size: once; J gene: TRBJ1-1; CDR3 protein: CATRDSNTEAFF; CDR3 DNA: TGTGCCACCCGGGACAGTAACACTGAAGCTTTCTTT
D gene: NA; V gene: TRBV19; clone size: NA; J gene: TRBJ1-5; CDR3 protein: CASSSGGQYNQPQHF; CDR3 DNA: TGTGCCAGTAGCTCCGGGGGGCAGTACAATCAGCCCCAGCATTTT
D gene: NA; V gene: TRBV3-1/TRBV3-2; clone size: NA; J gene: TRBJ2-5; CDR3 protein: CASSQDLQGRGTQYF; CDR3 DNA: TGTGCCAGCAGCCAAGATCTCCAGGGGAGGGGGACCCAGTACTTC
D gene: NA; V gene: TRBV14; clone size: NA; J gene: TRBJ2-3; CDR3 protein: CASRGTGAISDTQYF; CDR3 DNA: TGTGCCAGCAGAGGGACGGGGGCGATATCAGATACGCAGTATTTT
D gene: NA; V gene: TRBV2; clone size: NA; J gene: TRBJ2-7; CDR3 protein: CASRAGTGGAPYEQYF; CDR3 DNA: TGTGCCAGCAGGGCTGGGACTGGGGGTGCCCCCTACGAGCAGTACTTC
D gene: NA; V gene: TRBV2; clone size: NA; J gene: TRBJ2-1; CDR3 protein: CASSENRGLRVNEQFF; CDR3 DNA: TGTGCCAGCAGTGAAAACCGTGGACTACGGGTCAATGAGCAGTTCTTC
D gene: NA; V gene: TRBV12-3/TRBV12-4; clone size: NA; J gene: TRBJ2-5; CDR3 protein: CASSLEMRGTQYF; CDR3 DNA: TGTGCCAGCAGTTTAGAAATGCGGGGAACCCAGTACTTC